These 18 T cell receptor beta chains came from one sample sequenced in a study of blood T cell repertoires in COVID-19. Method: immunoSEQ multiplex PCR; TCRdb's copy keeps in-frame clones and lacks some. Altogether fewer than 350,000 clones are present, approximately 83% being singletons, with the ten largest covering around 2.1%. Sequenced material: peripheral blood. These receptors were obtained from a woman between 25 and 40 years old who had recovered from COVID-19.

The chain is built from TRBV4-1 and TRBJ1-3, with unresolved D. The CDR3 runs 15 residues. Germline values: CDR1 MGHRA, CDR2 YSYEKL. Trimming left V 4 bases short and J 0 bases short, with 10 bases between. CDR3 sequence (DNA): TGCGCCAGCAGCCTGGACTCAAACTCTGGAAACACCATATATTTT. Residues: CASSLDSNSGNTIYF.

The J gene is TRBJ1-6, the V gene TRBV5-1, with a tentative D call TRBD1 (5 bases). Per germline, CDR1 SGHRS and CDR2 YFSETQ. V lost 0 bases, J lost 7 bases, and 8 bases lay in between. The CDR3 consists of 14 residues. CDR3 bases: TGCGCCAGCAGCTTGGGGGAGGGGAATTCACCCCTCCACTTT. This translates into CASSLGEGNSPLHF.

The V call is TRBV3-1 (or the pseudogene TRBV3-2), the J call TRBJ2-1; D may be TRBD1 (6 bases). V was cut by 3 bases and J by 12 bases, with 15 bases left in between. CDR1 is LGHDT, CDR2 YNNKEL, per germline (reference sequence). The CDR3 totals 13 residues. This CDR3 reads CASSHYRERGQFF. CDR3 nucleotides: TGTGCCAGCAGCCACTACAGGGAAAGGGGGCAGTTCTTC.

This chain links TRBV18 with TRBJ1-1; maybe TRBD1 (5 bases). Trimming left V 4 bases short and J 3 bases short, with 15 bases between. CDR3 length: 15 residues. CDR1 is KGHSH, CDR2 LQKENI, per germline. The CDR3 reads CASSLQATMDTEAFF. The CDR3 bases are TGTGCCAGCTCACTACAGGCCACGATGGACACTGAAGCTTTCTTT.

This chain uses TRBV7-9 with TRBJ1-1; TRBD1 aligns across 7 bases. CDR3 size: 14 residues. Germline-derived CDR1 and CDR2 are SEHNR and FQNEAQ (reference sequence). The trim removed 3 bases at V and 1 base at J, leaving 2 bases unmatched. DNA for the CDR3: TGTGCCAGCAGCTTCGGGACAGCGAACACTGAAGCTTTCTTT. Translating gives CASSFGTANTEAFF.

The chain links TRBV30 to TRBJ1-6; tentative D call: TRBD1 (5 bases). Germline V gene sequence: CDR1 GTSNPN, CDR2 SVGIG (reference sequence). V was trimmed by 2 bases and J by 9 bases, leaving 11 bases between them. This CDR3 region has 13 residues. CDR3 coding DNA: TGTGCCTGGAGTTCCCAGGGTATTTCACCCCTCCACTTT. It specifies CAWSSQGISPLHF.

The V and J genes are TRBV5-6 and TRBJ2-1; tentative D call: TRBD1 (6 bases). This CDR3 has 15 residues. Germline loops: CDR1 SGHDT, CDR2 YYEEEE. Trimming took 5 bases from V and 4 from J, leaving 16 bases between them. This chain's CDR3 is CASRPFYREYNEQFF. In nucleotides, the CDR3 is TGTGCCAGCAGACCATTTTACAGGGAATACAATGAGCAGTTCTTC.

The chain joins TRBV4-1 to TRBJ1-2; D perhaps matches TRBD1 (6 bases). Germline V lookup: CDR1 MGHRA, CDR2 YSYEKL. Trimming pared 0 bases from V and 0 bases from J, leaving 14 bases between. The CDR3 runs to 17 residues. The CDR3 DNA reads TGCGCCAGCAGCCAAGAGGGTACGACAGGAGCTAACTATGGCTACACCTTC. It specifies CASSQEGTTGANYGYTF.

The genes are TRBV29-1 and TRBJ1-2, with a possible D match to TRBD1 (5 bases). Per the germline V gene, CDR1 is SQVTM and CDR2 is ANQGSEA. Trimming stripped 6 bases from V and 4 bases from J, with 9 bases between. The CDR3 is 11 residues long. The CDR3 nucleotides read TGCAGCGTAGGGGAAGTCTATGGCTACACCTTC. Encoded protein: CSVGEVYGYTF.

CDR3 DNA sequence: TGTGCCAGCAGTTCCTGGGGAGGTGCAACTAATGAAAAACTGTTTTTT. Protein: CASSSWGGATNEKLFF. The chain carries TRBV28 and TRBJ1-4; D not certain. The CDR3 runs 16 residues. Germline CDR1 MDHEN, CDR2 SYDVKM. Trimming pared 4 bases from V and 0 bases from J, leaving 12 bases between.

The chain is built from TRBV7-3 and TRBJ1-4; D gene unclear. Germline CDR1 reads SGHTA; CDR2 reads FQGTGA. Trimming removed 4 bases at V and 7 bases at J, with 22 bases between. The CDR3 is 17 amino acids. Here the CDR3 reads CASSSILFVESIEKLFF. Here the CDR3 DNA reads TGTGCCAGCAGCTCTATTCTATTTGTTGAGTCTATTGAAAAACTGTTTTTT.

This clone appeared once. This chain joins TRBV21-1 and TRBJ1-5; TRBD1 is the table's D call, not checked against the DNA. TRBV21-1 counts as a pseudogene. The CDR3 runs to 15 residues. The CDR3 reads CASSKEGRGNQPQHF. CDR3 sequence (DNA): TGTGCCAGCAGCAAAGAGGGAAGGGGAAATCAGCCCCAGCATTTT.

The chain has TRBV19 and TRBJ2-2, with D tentatively TRBD2 (6 bases). The CDR3 extends over 14 amino acids. Trimming took 5 bases from V and 9 from J, leaving 16 bases between them. Germline loops: CDR1 LNHDA, CDR2 SQIVND (reference sequence). CDR3 protein: CASSPPGVARELFF. The CDR3 bases are TGTGCCAGTAGTCCTCCGGGGGTGGCGAGGGAGCTGTTTTTT.

The chain links TRBV4-1 to TRBJ2-5; D call uncertain. Germline V gene data show CDR1 as MGHRA and CDR2 as YSYEKL. Trimming stripped 4 bases from V and 2 bases from J, with 11 bases between. This CDR3 has 14 residues. The CDR3: CASSLGLSQETQYF. CDR3 nucleotide sequence: TGCGCCAGCAGCCTTGGGCTGAGTCAAGAGACCCAGTACTTC.

J is TRBJ2-3 and V is TRBV19; 7 nucleotides align to TRBD1. The CDR3 loop spans 14 amino acids. V lost 3 bases and J lost 4; bases outside the gene matches: 4. Germline V CDR1 and CDR2: LNHDA, SQIVND (reference sequence). This CDR3 is CASSIAQGSDTQYF. CDR3 sequence (DNA): TGTGCCAGTAGTATTGCACAGGGGTCAGATACGCAGTATTTT.

V is TRBV7-9 and J is TRBJ1-4, with a tentative D call TRBD1 (6 bases). With 1 base removed from V and 8 bases from J, the gap between germline ends came to 11 bases. Germline V lookup: CDR1 SEHNR, CDR2 FQNEAQ (reference sequence). The CDR3 loop spans 14 amino acids. This CDR3 reads CASSLVGGREKLFF. DNA for the CDR3: TGTGCCAGCAGCTTAGTAGGGGGACGGGAAAAACTGTTTTTT.

This clone was detected only once. The chain uses TRBV29-1 and TRBJ2-1, with 7 bases identical to TRBD1. Germline V lookup: CDR1 SQVTM, CDR2 ANQGSEA. The CDR3 covers 13 residues. The trim removed 6 bases at V and 5 bases at J, leaving 7 bases unmatched. The CDR3 sequence: CSVSGTANNEQFF. CDR3 DNA sequence: TGCAGCGTATCCGGGACAGCTAACAATGAGCAGTTCTTC.

The chain employs TRBV27 and TRBJ2-1, with 9 positions matching TRBD1. Looked up from germline, CDR1 is MNHEY and CDR2 is SMNVEV (reference sequence). The trim removed 5 bases at V and 5 bases at J, leaving 7 bases unmatched. CDR3 size: 15 residues. The chain's CDR3 is CASSPLGTGNNEQFF. The CDR3 region has the DNA TGTGCCAGCAGTCCGCTAGGGACAGGGAACAATGAGCAGTTCTTC.